This note documents a single T cell receptor beta chain sequence. The sample originates from a study of blood T cell repertoires in COVID-19. The table came from immunoSEQ multiplex PCR; TCRdb's copy has only in-frame clones and leaves some out. This sample carries more than 250,000 clones, around 87% of them seen once, and the ten largest clones take 5.3%. This CDR3 is built from 15 residues. Germline V CDR1 and CDR2: SGHRS, YFSETQ. Trimming stripped 0 bases from V and 4 bases from J, with 12 bases between. Which cohort a participant joined came from the clinical history participants gave. V usage is TRBV5-1 and J usage is TRBJ2-3; the D gene is possibly TRBD2 (7 bases). Sequencing was carried out using PBMCs or T cells enriched from blood (not recorded which). This clonotype was sampled from a woman aged 25 to 39 who had recovered from COVID-19. CDR3 nucleotides: TGCGCCAGCAGCTTGGAGGGGGGGCCCCCAGATACGCAGTATTTT. Amino acids: CASSLEGGPPDTQYF. Combining the CDR3 with reference TRBV5-1 and TRBJ2-3 gives the whole variable domain KAGVTQTPRYLIKTRGQQVTLSCSPISGHRSVSWYQQTPGQGLQFLFEYFSETQRNKGNFPGRFSGRQFSNSRSEMNVSTLELGDSALYLCASSLEGGPPDTQYFGPGTRLTVL.